This T cell receptor (beta chain) was recovered during a study of blood T cell repertoires in COVID-19. Study information: Spain, Italy and the United States supplied samples that represented acute and convalescent COVID-19.

CDR1 and CDR2 (germline): MDHEN, SYDVKM. CDR3 length: 15 amino acids. Trimming removed 7 bases from V and 5 bases from J, with 17 bases in between. Authors' processing steps: By means of reference gene primer amplification, nucleated cell counts were estimated. Method: immunoSEQ multiplex PCR; TCRdb's copy keeps in-frame clones and lacks some. V and J calls and clone size are as listed in that table; D and trimming were resolved from the DNA. This table holds more than 110,000 clones, 75% to 80% found once. Each participant's cohort was designated according to participant-reported clinical history. Cohort 3 recovery required two negative PCRs, clearance, or symptom resolution.

The specimen sequenced was PBMCs or T cells enriched from blood (not recorded which). The genes are TRBV28 and TRBJ1-4; the D gene is possibly TRBD1 (5 bases). The TCR was taken from a woman between 45 and 65 years old who had recovered from COVID-19. CDR3 sequence: CASTREGAGNEKLFF. As DNA, the CDR3 is TGTGCCAGCACCCGCGAAGGGGCCGGGAATGAAAAACTGTTTTTT.